This T cell receptor (beta chain) was identified during a study of shared clonotypes between healthy human individuals. Clones were read by immunoSEQ multiplex PCR, and TCRdb kept only the in-frame ones, dropping some. This table has 2 million to 2.5 million clones, 80% to 95% appearing once. Study outcomes and limitations: Investigators expected sequencing depth to affect clonotype sharing among donors.

As for this clone: What it binds is not known. The DNA is left out, because the CDR3 cannot be placed on it with certainty; the CDR3 is given as TCRdb lists it.

Sequenced: naive CD4+ T cells from PBMCs. Subset indicated: CD45RA+ positively selected. The sequence came from a young man in good health. Some clones in this sample may be carry-over from other donors' samples.

CDR3 loop: CASSFPSVADRFEQYF. The chain carries TRBV11-2 and TRBJ2-7. The CDR3 is 16 residues long, counting both termini. Germline V lookup: CDR1 SGHAT, CDR2 FQNNGV.